Sequencing of this TCR beta chain was carried out in a study of read filtering for tumor transcriptome and immune sequencing (TCRdb year 2020). Context from the whole study: The cohort was composed of some 16 male and 14 female patients, with a mean age of approximately 70 years and an age range of roughly 45 to 80. One main goal was a read-filtering strategy for immune repertoire data, in particular deciding whether clonotypes backed by only one read should be removed. Per sample, about 4.05 to 10.27 million TCR-region mapped reads were obtained with IR-seq, compared with only about 80 to 1273 with RNA-seq. By revised international staging, fewer than ten patients were R-ISS I, 16 were R-ISS II and over 5 were R-ISS III. Using the same bone marrow samples, the study compared TCR repertoires obtained by targeted immune repertoire sequencing with those obtained by bulk whole-transcriptome sequencing. After DNase treatment, whole-transcriptome libraries were prepared with the TruSeq RNA Access Library Prep Kit.

TCR libraries were built from approximately 400 ng RNA with the Immunoverse kit, using molecular barcoded adaptors covering alpha/delta and beta/gamma chains. TCR library preparation used the same RNA that was used for transcriptome sequencing. Sequencing of TCR libraries was carried out on an Illumina HiSeq 4000 with 2 x 150 cycles. Per the original workflow: MiXCR aligned TCR reads to human V, D, J and C references and assembled the aligned reads into CDR3 clonotypes, with quality filtering and error correction included. The tcR package in R was used to analyze clonotype counts and gene usage diversity. For inspection of raw mapping reads, RNA-seq reads were mapped by STAR aligner version 2.5.3a onto GRCh37 of the human genome. To test how sequencing depth affected the clonotypes detected, IR-seq fastq files were randomly downsampled with Seqtk 1.3. TCRdb reran the public reads through fastp at Q25 and MiXCR, keeping productive beta chains. Rows merge per CDR3 protein into single entries with the most common DNA and genes. The V and J calls come from TCRdb's annotation, not from the publication. The sample table lists about 130,000 distinct CDR3 sequences, 13% of them with a count of one. Approximately 10% of the sample belongs to the ten largest clones.

Each patient had bone marrow sampled at the time of active disease. Isolation of bone marrow mononuclear cells was performed by Ficoll-Hypaque density gradient centrifugation. Myeloma plasma cells were removed and CD138-negative cells were obtained by negative selection following labeling with CD138 magnetic microbeads on a MACS separator. The purity of the isolated cells was checked by flow cytometry with CD138 antibodies on an Attune NxT. Total RNA was extracted using TRIzol reagent and was quantified on a NanoDrop spectrophotometer. For each patient, paired RNA-seq and IR-seq were run on the CD138-negative bone marrow sample from that patient. This clonotype was detected ten times or more. It has no known antigen specificity. No quality values exist for individual bases; no much larger clone is one base distant. Taken from the germline V gene (reference sequence), the CDR1 and CDR2 loops are MNHEY and SMNVEV. From the cysteine up to the phenylalanine, the CDR3 has a length of 16 residues. CDR3 DNA is the only sequence kept; it has 48 bases, read in frame from the first base. The V end loses 1 base and the J end loses 4 bases, and a stretch of 16 bases separates them.

Summary of the overall study and its limitations: Removing single-read clonotypes increased the correlation between IR-seq and RNA-seq shared clonotype proportions. IR-seq captured clonotypes at much higher depth and more reliably than RNA-seq, and smaller IR-seq throughput sufficed to identify most shared clonotypes. Rather than purified T cells, the sorted CD138-negative fraction was a mixed bone marrow immune population. In IR-seq, roughly 79% of clonotypes but roughly 3.5% of total reads were represented by single-read clonotypes, whereas in RNA-seq, around three quarters of clonotypes and about 46% of reads were represented by single-read clonotypes.

Sample: a population of CD138-negative cells sorted from bone marrow. The cell subset or site label of this sample denotes: bone marrow mononuclear cells depleted of CD138+ plasma/myeloma cells by negative magnetic selection. The V and J segments used are TRBV27 and TRBJ2-5, and possibly TRBD1, on 5 matching bases. The source of this sequence is a donor at least 40 years old with multiple myeloma. The CDR3: CASSLFGHPDGETQYF. The nucleotide sequence is TGTGCCAGCAGTTTATTCGGACACCCGGACGGAGAGACCCAGTACTTC.